This is a list of T cell receptor beta chains from one sample in a study of shared clonotypes between healthy human individuals. Sequenced by immunoSEQ multiplex PCR; TCRdb stores in-frame clones only, minus some. The data show about 2 million clones, about 95% seen once. Sequenced sample: naive CD8+ T cells sorted from blood. These receptor sequences come from a man aged 18 to 29 in good health. Both conserved end residues are part of each CDR3. Fields, in order: J gene, D gene, V gene, clone size, CDR3 DNA, CDR3 protein. D genes are given only for firm matches. Size tells how often a clone was seen (once, few, many) or the class of an expanded clone, and some rows leave it out.

>TRBJ2-7|TRBD1|TRBV4-1|-
TGCGCCAGCAGCCACCGTACAGGGGCGATTATGTACGAGCAGTACTTC
CASSHRTGAIMYEQYF
>TRBJ2-7|-|TRBV2|-
TGTGCCAGCAGTATCAACGAGCAGTACTTC
CASSINEQYF
>TRBJ1-6|-|TRBV25-1|-
TGTGCCAGCAGTGAATACAGAGAGGCCTATAATTCACCCCTCCACTTT
CASSEYREAYNSPLHF
>TRBJ2-2|-|TRBV6-1|-
TGTGCCAGCAGTGAAGCTGCGGTAAACACCGGGGAGCTGTTTTTT
CASSEAAVNTGELFF
>TRBJ2-7|-|TRBV18|-
TGTGCCAGCTCACCCCAATGGAATCTCTACGAGCAGTACTTC
CASSPQWNLYEQYF
>TRBJ2-7|TRBD2|TRBV6-1|-
TGTGCCAGCCATATATGGGCTAGCGGTGCCTACGAGCAGTACTTC
CASHIWASGAYEQYF
>TRBJ1-6|TRBD1|TRBV18|-
TGTGCCAGCTCACCAGTCGCCCGTGTACACCGCCCAGGACAGGCTAATTCACCCCTCCACTTT
CASSPVARVHRPGQANSPLHF
>TRBJ1-1|-|TRBV5-1|once
TGCGCCAGCAGTCCGGAGGAGGACCTAAAAAGGAACACTGAAGCTTTCTTT
CASSPEEDLKRNTEAFF
>TRBJ2-7|TRBD1|TRBV13|-
TGTGCCAGCAGCCCACCCCGGGACAGGGAGTCCTACGAGCAGTACTTC
CASSPPRDRESYEQYF
>TRBJ2-7|-|TRBV7-8|few
TGTGCCAGCAGCTTAGGCGACTACGAGCAGTACTTC
CASSLGDYEQYF
>TRBJ2-3|-|TRBV9|-
TGTGCCAGCAGCGCCTGGCCATTAGATACGCAGTATTTT
CASSAWPLDTQYF
>TRBJ1-2|-|TRBV27|-
TGTGCCAGCAGTTCATACCGGGCGGACTATGGCTACACCTTC
CASSSYRADYGYTF
>TRBJ1-1|-|TRBV7-8|-
TGTGCCAGCAGCGGAGTGATGGACAGACACCTGGGGACTGAAGCTTTCTTT
CASSGVMDRHLGTEAFF
>TRBJ1-5|TRBD1|TRBV2|-
TGTGCCAGCAGTGACCCCGGGACAGGGGATAGCAATCAGCCCCAGCATTTT
CASSDPGTGDSNQPQHF
>TRBJ2-7|-|TRBV5-3|-
TGTGCCAGAAGCTTGGCCGGGGGAACCTACGAGCAGTACTTC
CARSLAGGTYEQYF
>TRBJ2-1|TRBD1|TRBV29-1|-
TGCAGCGTTGAAGAGTGGGACAGGGGGAATGAGCAGTTCTTC
CSVEEWDRGNEQFF
>TRBJ2-5|-|TRBV5-1|-
TGCGCCAGCAGCTTTGAGGGCGGGTACCAAGAGACCCAGTACTTC
CASSFEGGYQETQYF
>TRBJ1-2|TRBD1|TRBV30|-
TGTGCCTGGAGTTATATACAGGGGGTTAAGGATAACTATGGCTACACCTTC
CAWSYIQGVKDNYGYTF
>TRBJ1-5|-|TRBV6-5|-
TGTGCCAGCACCGGACAGACCCAGGATCAGCCCCAGCATTTT
CASTGQTQDQPQHF
>TRBJ1-5|-|TRBV30|-
TGTGCCTGGAGTGAGGACAGCGGTAATCAGCCCCAGCATTTT
CAWSEDSGNQPQHF
>TRBJ2-7|-|TRBV27|-
TGTGCCAGCAGTCCCTACTTAACAGGGAGTGAGCAGTACTTC
CASSPYLTGSEQYF
>TRBJ1-5|-|TRBV30|few
TGTGCCTGGAGTGGGGCCCCGGGACTCCGAGGAGGCAATCAGCCCCAGCATTTT
CAWSGAPGLRGGNQPQHF
>TRBJ1-2|TRBD1|TRBV7-9|-
TGTGCCAGCAGCTCAGGACAGGATAACTATGGCTACACCTTC
CASSSGQDNYGYTF
>TRBJ1-1|-|TRBV6-6|-
TGTGCCAGCAGTTACTCGAGACAGACAATGAACACTGAAGCTTTCTTT
CASSYSRQTMNTEAFF
>TRBJ1-3|-|TRBV27|once
TGTGCCAGCAGTCATGGGACCGGATACTCTGGAAACACCATATATTTT
CASSHGTGYSGNTIYF
>TRBJ1-6|-|TRBV2|-
TGTGCCAGCAGTGAACCCACGACAAATAATTCACCCCTCCACTTT
CASSEPTTNNSPLHF
>TRBJ2-1|-|TRBV7-9|-
TGTGCCAGCAGCTTAGACGCCGGGGGTGCCTACAATGAGCAGTTCTTC
CASSLDAGGAYNEQFF
>TRBJ2-3|-|TRBV6-1|-
TGTGCCAGCAGTGCTAGCCGACAGGGAGGCATTTTAAATACGCAGTATTTT
CASSASRQGGILNTQYF
>TRBJ1-4|TRBD1|TRBV28|-
TGTGCCAGCAGTTCCAATGGGGGACAGGGAGTTGGAGTCTCACTTGCAACTAATGAAAAACTGTTTTTT
CASSSNGGQGVGVSLATNEKLFF
>TRBJ2-2|TRBD2|TRBV28|-
TGTGCCAGCAGTCTAGCGGGGAAGGACGGGGAGCTGTTTTTT
CASSLAGKDGELFF
>TRBJ2-1|-|TRBV10-3|-
TGTGCCATCAGTGTTGTTGAGATGGGGAGCTCCTACAATGAGCAGTTCTTC
CAISVVEMGSSYNEQFF
>TRBJ2-1|TRBD2|TRBV12-5|-
TGTGCTAGTGGTTTTAGGGGAGGGCATGAGCAGTTCTTC
CASGFRGGHEQFF
>TRBJ2-3|-|TRBV4-1|-
TGCGCCAGCAGCCAAGTAGTAGTGGAGCCCGGGGATACGCAGTATTTT
CASSQVVVEPGDTQYF
>TRBJ2-3|-|TRBV6-1|-
TGTGCCAGCAGTGCCCCTCTGTCAGATACGCAGTATTTT
CASSAPLSDTQYF
>TRBJ2-1|-|TRBV11-2|-
TGTGCCAGCAGCTTAGCTGGCTATGAGCAGTTCTTC
CASSLAGYEQFF
>TRBJ1-5|-|TRBV27|-
TGTGCCAGCAGTTCAAACAGGGGCAATCAGCCCCAGCATTTT
CASSSNRGNQPQHF
>TRBJ2-7|-|TRBV11-2|-
TGTGCCAGCAGCCCCGGGGTAGGGGTGGGCGAGCAGTACTTC
CASSPGVGVGEQYF
>TRBJ2-1|TRBD2|TRBV27|-
TGTGCCAGCAGTCCCGGGACTAGCGGGGGCAATGAGCAGTTCTTC
CASSPGTSGGNEQFF
>TRBJ1-1|-|TRBV7-2|-
TGTGCCAGCAGTCACCCGTCGACTGCGATGAACACTGAAGCTTTCTTT
CASSHPSTAMNTEAFF
>TRBJ2-7|-|TRBV7-8|-
TGTGCCAGCAGCTTTCTAGAGGGGAGCGAGCAGTACTTC
CASSFLEGSEQYF
>TRBJ2-1|-|TRBV2|-
TGTGCCAGCAAGGAGGTCTCCTACAATGAGCAGTTCTTC
CASKEVSYNEQFF
>TRBJ1-2|-|TRBV4-3|once
TGCGCCAGCAGCCAAGACAGTTCCACTAACTATGGCTACACCTTC
CASSQDSSTNYGYTF
>TRBJ1-6|-|TRBV6-5|once
TGTGCCAGCAGTTACTCGGAGGGCCTAGCGCCCCTCCACTTT
CASSYSEGLAPLHF